This TCR beta chain was identified during a study of vaccination and CD4 T cells after COVID-19. The wider study: Blood was drawn a median roughly 68 days post second dose, range 14 to 241.

As to treatment: roughly ten-day PBMC culture with coronavirus spike peptide pools or control peptides (ViraFEST assay). The V segment lost 1 base and the J segment 2 bases; nucleotides outside the gene matches: 6. The CDR3 spans 16 residues. Germline CDR1 SGHTA, CDR2 FQGNSA. Cultured CD4+ T cell DNA was sequenced using the Oncomine TCR Beta short-read assay. Each CDR3 protein gets one entry after TCRdb re-called the PCR reads with MiXCR. Seen here are fewer than 15,000 distinct CDR3 sequences, about three fifths observed once, and the top ten hold roughly 18%. This clonotype was counted only a few times. As yet, its antigen is unknown.

The sequence came from a human donor with COVID-19. Sequenced material: cultured CD4+ T cells from blood, taken after SARS-CoV-2 vaccination. The chain recombines TRBV7-2 with TRBJ2-5, with 8 nucleotides matching TRBD2. CDR3 amino acids: CASSLGGSSGQETQYF. The CDR3 bases are TGTGCCAGCAGCTTAGGTGGATCTAGCGGGCAAGAGACCCAGTACTTC.